The source of this T cell receptor (beta chain) is a study of cytotoxic CD8 clonotypes in ibrutinib-treated CLL. Regarding the study as a whole: Clonality (at baseline) was higher than in age-matched healthy donors and tracked circulating CD8+ T-cell counts.

The assay was immunoSEQ multiplex PCR, and TCRdb's table has in-frame clones only and misses some. This sample has around 200,000 clones; more than 65% occur once, and the top ten carry 5.5% to 7%. This clone came up a few times. The target antigen is unknown. V lost 3 bases to trimming and J lost 8 bases, with 10 bases between them. Germline V gene lookup returns CDR1 SGHVS and CDR2 FQNEAQ. The CDR3 consists of 12 residues. The clonotype was recovered from a human donor with chronic lymphocytic leukemia. The genes are TRBV7-8 and TRBJ1-1; D possibly corresponds to TRBD1 (6 bases). This specimen consisted of PBMCs, obtained after 12 months of ibrutinib treatment. In nucleotides, the CDR3 is TGTGCCAGCAGCTTTTTCGACAGGGAAGCTTTCTTT. It yields the protein CASSFFDREAFF.